A selection of T cell receptor beta chains follows, all from one sample in a study of blood T cell repertoires in COVID-19. TCRdb keeps only in-frame clones here, not all; method: immunoSEQ multiplex PCR. The sample consists of fewer than 250,000 clones, 80% to 95% of them appearing once. The source material was peripheral blood. These TCRs come from a man in his fifties or sixties with COVID-19, enrolled during active disease. Both conserved end residues are part of each CDR3. The order of the fields is V gene, J gene, clone size, D gene, CDR3 protein, CDR3 DNA. The D gene is left open where the match is weak. Clone size is stated in some rows and not others, as once, few, many or a class when expanded.

TRBV5-1,TRBJ1-2,NA,TRBD1,CASSWGTAKEYGYTF,TGCGCCAGCAGCTGGGGGACAGCCAAAGAGTATGGCTACACCTTC
TRBV19,TRBJ1-5,once,TRBD1,CASRGDRGRSNQPQHF,TGTGCCAGTAGGGGGGACAGGGGCCGGTCTAATCAGCCCCAGCATTTT
TRBV19,TRBJ1-5,NA,TRBD1,CASSIGTDQPQHF,TGTGCCAGTAGTATCGGGACAGACCAGCCCCAGCATTTT
TRBV15,TRBJ2-7,NA,TRBD2,CATSRSGLAGSYEQYF,TGTGCCACCAGCAGATCTGGGCTAGCGGGCTCCTACGAGCAGTACTTC
TRBV9,TRBJ1-1,NA,NA,CASSGPVYTEAFF,TGTGCCAGCAGTGGTCCGGTTTACACTGAAGCTTTCTTT
TRBV7-6,TRBJ2-1,NA,TRBD2,CASSPGLAVINEQFF,TGTGCCAGCAGCCCGGGACTAGCGGTAATCAATGAGCAGTTCTTC
TRBV28,TRBJ2-1,once,NA,CASSFPASRSGYNEQFF,TGTGCCAGCAGTTTCCCCGCTAGCAGGTCAGGTTACAATGAGCAGTTCTTC
TRBV18,TRBJ2-7,NA,NA,CASSASGNSYEQYF,TGTGCCAGCTCGGCGTCGGGGAACTCCTACGAGCAGTACTTC
TRBV3-1/TRBV3-2,TRBJ1-4,NA,NA,CASSNSGQPNEKLFF,TGTGCCAGCAGTAATTCGGGACAACCTAATGAAAAACTGTTTTTT
TRBV5-5,TRBJ1-1,NA,NA,CASSWEGLMNTEAFF,TGTGCCAGCAGCTGGGAGGGACTTATGAACACTGAAGCTTTCTTT
TRBV7-9,TRBJ1-1,NA,TRBD1,CASSSTPGGTEAFF,TGTGCCAGCAGCTCCACCCCAGGGGGAACTGAAGCTTTCTTT
TRBV11-1,TRBJ2-1,NA,TRBD2,CASSLRGGRSYNEQFF,TGTGCCAGCAGCTTACGGGGGGGCAGGTCCTACAATGAGCAGTTCTTC
TRBV2,TRBJ1-2,NA,NA,CASSAGNWGYGYTF,TGTGCCAGCAGTGCGGGGAATTGGGGCTATGGCTACACCTTC
TRBV10-3,TRBJ1-6,NA,NA,CAISEGRENSPLHF,TGTGCCATCAGCGAGGGAAGGGAGAATTCACCCCTCCACTTT
TRBV7-2,TRBJ2-2,NA,TRBD2,CASSLFPLAGGPGAGELFF,TGTGCCAGCAGCTTATTCCCCCTAGCGGGAGGGCCAGGGGCCGGGGAGCTGTTTTTT
TRBV30,TRBJ1-3,NA,NA,CAWSPLEGVRNTIYF,TGTGCCTGGAGTCCCCTTGAGGGGGTAAGAAACACCATATATTTT
TRBV15,TRBJ2-7,NA,TRBD2,CATRTSGSSYEQYF,TGTGCCACCAGGACTAGCGGGAGCTCCTACGAGCAGTACTTC
TRBV11-2,TRBJ1-1,once,NA,CASSLTDPGHMNTEAFF,TGTGCCAGCAGCTTGACCGATCCGGGACACATGAACACTGAAGCTTTCTTT
TRBV28,TRBJ1-1,NA,NA,CASNWGGGLNTEAFF,TGTGCCAGCAACTGGGGGGGAGGGTTGAACACTGAAGCTTTCTTT
TRBV28,TRBJ1-2,once,TRBD1,CASSFDGGTGVGYGYTF,TGTGCCAGCAGTTTTGATGGGGGGACAGGGGTTGGATATGGCTACACCTTC
TRBV28,TRBJ2-5,NA,TRBD2,CASRRLGTSGGETQYF,TGTGCCAGCAGACGCCTCGGGACTAGCGGGGGGGAGACCCAGTACTTC
TRBV7-2,TRBJ2-1,NA,TRBD2,CASSLAGGRAFF,TGTGCCAGCAGCTTAGCAGGCGGGAGGGCCTTCTTC
TRBV9,TRBJ2-2,NA,TRBD2,CASSVLAGAETGELFF,TGTGCCAGCAGCGTACTAGCGGGAGCGGAAACCGGGGAGCTGTTTTTT
TRBV3-1/TRBV3-2,TRBJ1-1,NA,NA,CASSQETSGAFF,TGTGCCAGCAGCCAAGAAACCAGTGGAGCTTTCTTT
TRBV23-1,TRBJ2-1,few,NA,CASSQLLASPGEEQFF,TGCGCCAGCAGTCAATTGTTGGCGTCTCCCGGGGAAGAGCAGTTCTTC
TRBV2,TRBJ1-5,NA,NA,CASSGQGSNQPQHF,TGTGCCAGCAGTGGGCAGGGGTCCAATCAGCCCCAGCATTTT